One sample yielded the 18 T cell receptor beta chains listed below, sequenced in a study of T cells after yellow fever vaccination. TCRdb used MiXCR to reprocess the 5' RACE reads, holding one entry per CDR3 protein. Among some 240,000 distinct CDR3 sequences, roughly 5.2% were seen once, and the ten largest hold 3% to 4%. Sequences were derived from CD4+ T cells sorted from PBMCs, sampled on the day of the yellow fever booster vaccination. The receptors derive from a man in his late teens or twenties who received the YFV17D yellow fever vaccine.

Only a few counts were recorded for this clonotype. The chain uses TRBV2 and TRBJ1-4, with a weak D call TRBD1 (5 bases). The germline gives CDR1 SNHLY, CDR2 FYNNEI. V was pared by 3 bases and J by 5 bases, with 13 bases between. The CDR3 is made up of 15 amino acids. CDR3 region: CASSDRLPGNEKLFF. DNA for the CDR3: TGTGCCAGCAGTGATCGGTTGCCAGGGAATGAAAAACTGTTTTTT.

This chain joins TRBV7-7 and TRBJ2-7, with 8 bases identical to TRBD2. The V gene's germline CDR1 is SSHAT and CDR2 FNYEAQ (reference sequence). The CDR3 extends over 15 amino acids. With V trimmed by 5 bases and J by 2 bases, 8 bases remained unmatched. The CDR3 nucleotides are TGTGCCAGCAGCCCACAGGCGGGGGGCACCTACGAGCAGTACTTC. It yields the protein CASSPQAGGTYEQYF. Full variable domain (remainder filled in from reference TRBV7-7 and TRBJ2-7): GAGVSQSPRYKVTKRGQDVTLRCDPISSHATLYWYQQALGQGPEFLTYFNYEAQPDKSGLPSDRFSAERPEGSISTLTIQRTEQRDSAMYRCASSPQAGGTYEQYFGPGTRLTVT.

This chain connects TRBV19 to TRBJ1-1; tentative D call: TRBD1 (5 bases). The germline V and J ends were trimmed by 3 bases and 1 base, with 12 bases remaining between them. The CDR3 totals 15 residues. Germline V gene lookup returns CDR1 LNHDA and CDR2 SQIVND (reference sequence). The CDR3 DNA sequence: TGTGCCAGTAGTATCTGGGGCAGCAGGAACACTGAAGCTTTCTTT. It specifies CASSIWGSRNTEAFF.

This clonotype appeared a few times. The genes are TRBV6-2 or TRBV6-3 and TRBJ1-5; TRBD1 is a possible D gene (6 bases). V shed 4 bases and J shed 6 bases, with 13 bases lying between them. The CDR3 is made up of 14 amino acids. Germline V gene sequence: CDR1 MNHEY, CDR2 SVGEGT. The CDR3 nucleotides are TGTGCCAGCAGTTCCAGACACAGGGCTCAGCCCCAGCATTTT. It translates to CASSSRHRAQPQHF.

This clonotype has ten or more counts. CDR3 bases: TGTGCCAGCAGTTACGGTGAGACAGCCCCTCCCTCCGAGCAGTACGTC. Translating it yields CASSYGETAPPSEQYV. This rearrangement joins TRBV6-2 or TRBV6-3 to TRBJ2-7; tentative D call: TRBD1 (5 bases). V lost 2 bases, J lost 6 bases, and 20 bases lay in between. Per the germline V gene, CDR1 is MNHEY and CDR2 is SVGEGT. The CDR3 spans 16 residues.

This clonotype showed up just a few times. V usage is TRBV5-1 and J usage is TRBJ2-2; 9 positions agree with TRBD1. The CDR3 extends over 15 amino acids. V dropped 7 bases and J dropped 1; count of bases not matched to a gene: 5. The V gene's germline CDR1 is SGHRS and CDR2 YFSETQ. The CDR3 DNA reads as TGCGCCAGCGGACAGGGGCACCAGAACACCGGGGAGCTGTTTTTT. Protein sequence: CASGQGHQNTGELFF. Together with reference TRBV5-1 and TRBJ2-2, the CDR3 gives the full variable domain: KAGVTQTPRYLIKTRGQQVTLSCSPISGHRSVSWYQQTPGQGLQFLFEYFSETQRNKGNFPGRFSGRQFSNSRSEMNVSTLELGDSALYLCASGQGHQNTGELFFGEGSRLTVL.

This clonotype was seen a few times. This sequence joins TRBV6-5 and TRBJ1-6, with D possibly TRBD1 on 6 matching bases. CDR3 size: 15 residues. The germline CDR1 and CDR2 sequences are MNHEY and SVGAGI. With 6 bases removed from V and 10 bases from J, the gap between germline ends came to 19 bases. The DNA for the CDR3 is TGTGCCAGCAGGCCCGGACAGTGGGTCCGGTCACCCCTCCACTTT. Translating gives CASRPGQWVRSPLHF.

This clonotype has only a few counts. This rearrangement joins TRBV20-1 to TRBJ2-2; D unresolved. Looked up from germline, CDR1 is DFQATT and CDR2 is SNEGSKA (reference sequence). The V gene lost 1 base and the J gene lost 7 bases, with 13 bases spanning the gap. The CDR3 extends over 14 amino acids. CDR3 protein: CSARGPVAIGELFF. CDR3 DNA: TGCAGTGCTAGAGGCCCCGTCGCGATCGGGGAGCTGTTTTTT.

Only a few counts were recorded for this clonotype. CDR3 protein: CASSQVGLAGAGELFF. DNA for the CDR3: TGTGCCAGCAGCCAAGTGGGGCTAGCGGGTGCCGGGGAGCTGTTTTTT. The chain recombines TRBV3-1 with TRBJ2-2; 8 nucleotides match TRBD2. Trimming took 1 base from V and 6 from J; bases not matched to a gene: 7. This CDR3 comprises 16 residues. From germline, CDR1 is LGHDT and CDR2 YNNKEL (reference sequence).

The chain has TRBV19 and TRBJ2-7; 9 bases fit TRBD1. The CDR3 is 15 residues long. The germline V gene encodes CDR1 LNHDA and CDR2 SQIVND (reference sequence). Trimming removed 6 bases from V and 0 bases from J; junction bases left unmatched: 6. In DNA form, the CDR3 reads TGTGCCAGTAGACAAGGACAGGGGAGCTCCTACGAGCAGTACTTC. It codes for CASRQGQGSSYEQYF.

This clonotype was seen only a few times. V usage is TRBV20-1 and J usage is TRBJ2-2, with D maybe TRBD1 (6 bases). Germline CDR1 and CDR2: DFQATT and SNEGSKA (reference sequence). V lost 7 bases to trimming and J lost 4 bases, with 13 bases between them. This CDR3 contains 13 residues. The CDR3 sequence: CSVSNRVTGELFF. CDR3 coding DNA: TGCAGTGTCTCAAACAGGGTCACCGGGGAGCTGTTTTTT.

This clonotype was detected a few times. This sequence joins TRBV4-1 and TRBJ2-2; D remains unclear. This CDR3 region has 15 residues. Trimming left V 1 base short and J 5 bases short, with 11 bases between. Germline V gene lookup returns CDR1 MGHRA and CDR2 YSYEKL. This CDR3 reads CASSQVVTETGELFF. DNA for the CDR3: TGCGCCAGCAGCCAAGTCGTGACCGAAACCGGGGAGCTGTTTTTT.

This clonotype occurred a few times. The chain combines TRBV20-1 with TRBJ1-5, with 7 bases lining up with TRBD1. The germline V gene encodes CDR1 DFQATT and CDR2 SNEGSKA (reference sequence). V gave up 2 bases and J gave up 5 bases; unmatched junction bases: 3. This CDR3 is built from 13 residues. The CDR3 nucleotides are TGCAGTGCTAGAAGGGACAGTGATCAGCCCCAGCATTTT. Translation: CSARRDSDQPQHF.

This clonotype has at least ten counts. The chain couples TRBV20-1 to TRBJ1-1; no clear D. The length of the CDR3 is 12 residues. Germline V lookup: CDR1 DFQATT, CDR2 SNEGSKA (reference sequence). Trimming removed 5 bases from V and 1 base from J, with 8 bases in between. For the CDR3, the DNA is TGCAGTGCTCTCGGCGGGAACACTGAAGCTTTCTTT. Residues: CSALGGNTEAFF.

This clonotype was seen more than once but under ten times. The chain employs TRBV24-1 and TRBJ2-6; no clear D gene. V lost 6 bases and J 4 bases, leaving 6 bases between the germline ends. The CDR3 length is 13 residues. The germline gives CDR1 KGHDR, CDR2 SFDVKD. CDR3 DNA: TGTGCCACCAGTACGGTCGGGGCCAACGTCCTGACTTTC. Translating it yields CATSTVGANVLTF.

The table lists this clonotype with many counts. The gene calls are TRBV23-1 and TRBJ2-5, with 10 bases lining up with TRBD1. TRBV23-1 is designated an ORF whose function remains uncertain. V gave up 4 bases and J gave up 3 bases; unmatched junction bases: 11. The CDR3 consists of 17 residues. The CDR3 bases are TGCGCCAGCAGTCCACGGGACAGGGGCCGTGGGGAAGAGACCCAGTACTTC. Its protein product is CASSPRDRGRGEETQYF.

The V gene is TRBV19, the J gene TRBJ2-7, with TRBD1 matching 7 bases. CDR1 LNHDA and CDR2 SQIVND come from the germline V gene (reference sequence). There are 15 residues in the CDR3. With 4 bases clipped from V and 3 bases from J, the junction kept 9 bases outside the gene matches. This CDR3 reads CASSTHRGPYYEQYF. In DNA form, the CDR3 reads TGTGCCAGTAGTACCCACAGGGGACCGTACTACGAGCAGTACTTC.

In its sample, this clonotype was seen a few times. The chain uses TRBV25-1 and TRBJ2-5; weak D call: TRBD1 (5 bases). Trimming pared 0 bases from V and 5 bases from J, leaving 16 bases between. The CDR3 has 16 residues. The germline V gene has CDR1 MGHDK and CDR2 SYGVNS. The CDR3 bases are TGTGCCAGCAGTGAATATGTCGGCAGGGTGGGGGAGACCCAGTACTTC. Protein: CASSEYVGRVGETQYF.